The present T cell receptor (beta chain) was sequenced within a study of blood T cell repertoires in COVID-19. Authors' methods: Reference gene primer amplification gave nucleated cell count estimates. Only in-frame clones appear in the TCRdb table, and some are missing; sequencing was by immunoSEQ multiplex PCR. That table supplies the V and J calls and clone size; D and trimming were determined from the DNA. Among more than 200,000 clones, approximately 86% were seen once, and the ten largest hold about 6.9%. Cohort placement rested on clinical history that participants reported themselves. V was pared by 3 bases and J by 5 bases, with 13 bases between. Germline V gene lookup returns CDR1 MDHEN and CDR2 SYDVKM. CDR3 size: 14 residues.

Sequenced material: PBMCs or T cells enriched from blood (not recorded which). The chain combines TRBV28 with TRBJ1-2; unclear D gene. This sequence was found in a young woman with acute COVID-19. Written as DNA, the CDR3 is TGTGCCAGCAGTTTCGGCGGGAAAATTTATGGCTACACCTTC. This sequence encodes CASSFGGKIYGYTF.